Each of the 7 T cell receptor beta chains below was sequenced from the same sample in a study of PD-1 blockade in mismatch repair-deficient tumors. Repertoires were generated with immunoSEQ multiplex PCR, while TCRdb's copy carries only in-frame clones and drops some. The repertoire holds over 20,000 clones, with over 80% as singletons. Sequences were derived from peripheral blood, sampled 12 weeks after starting pembrolizumab. These TCRs come from an adult with mismatch repair-deficient cancer.

V and J are TRBV19 and TRBJ2-7, with TRBD2 matching 14 bases. The CDR3 is made up of 16 amino acids. With 0 bases clipped from V and 3 bases from J, the junction kept 1 base outside the gene matches. The V gene's germline CDR1 is LNHDA and CDR2 SQIVND (reference sequence). CDR3: CASSIDGTSGSYEQYF. CDR3 DNA: TGTGCCAGTAGTATAGATGGGACTAGCGGGAGCTACGAGCAGTACTTC.

V is TRBV30 and J is TRBJ1-2, with D possibly matching TRBD1 (5 bases). The CDR3 spans 13 residues. V lost 2 bases and J 7 bases, leaving 14 bases between the germline ends. Germline V gene data show CDR1 as GTSNPN and CDR2 as SVGIG (reference sequence). The DNA for the CDR3 is TGTGCCTGGAGTCTTGGGCAGGGCTTTGGCTACACCTTC. This sequence encodes CAWSLGQGFGYTF.

This chain joins TRBV7-9 and TRBJ2-7; the D gene is possibly TRBD2 (6 bases). The CDR3 covers 15 residues. CDR1 is SEHNR, CDR2 FQNEAQ, per germline (reference sequence). The germline V and J ends were trimmed by 6 bases and 3 bases, with 18 bases remaining between them. This CDR3 is CASSPPGLSIYEQYF. The CDR3 DNA reads as TGTGCCAGCAGTCCTCCGGGACTGTCAATCTACGAGCAGTACTTC.

The CDR3 DNA sequence: TGTGCCAGCACTGAGGTGGGCAGGGAAGAAGGAACTGAAGCTTTCTTT. The encoded protein is CASTEVGREEGTEAFF. The chain uses TRBV2 and TRBJ1-1; a weak D match, TRBD1 (5 bases). V gave up 7 bases and J gave up 5 bases, with 23 bases separating them. The germline CDR1 and CDR2 sequences are SNHLY and FYNNEI. The length of the CDR3 is 16 residues.

This rearrangement joins TRBV6-5 to TRBJ2-7; tentative D call: TRBD1 (5 bases). CDR1 is MNHEY, CDR2 SVGAGI, per germline. Between the trimmed V and J ends, which lost 2 bases and 0 bases, there was a span of 11 bases. The CDR3 has 15 amino acids. CDR3 amino acids: CASSYKGDPSYEQYF. The DNA for the CDR3 is TGTGCCAGCAGTTACAAAGGGGATCCCTCCTACGAGCAGTACTTC.

Relative to its sample, this clone is medium-sized (0.01 to 0.1%). The chain employs TRBV6-5 and TRBJ2-1; 16 bases map to TRBD2. The J segment lost 7 bases and the V segment lost 0 bases, leaving 0 bases of the junction unmatched. Germline-derived CDR1 and CDR2 are MNHEY and SVGAGI. CDR3 length: 16 residues. The CDR3 is CASSYSGLAGGNEQFF. The CDR3 coding sequence is TGTGCCAGCAGTTACTCGGGACTAGCGGGAGGGAATGAGCAGTTCTTC.

The chain carries TRBV9 and TRBJ2-2; TRBD1 is a possible D gene (6 bases). The germline CDR1 and CDR2 sequences are SGDLS and YYNGEE. The CDR3 covers 14 residues. Trimming took 3 bases from V and 6 from J, leaving 12 bases between them. The CDR3 DNA sequence: TGTGCCAGCAGCGCTAGCAGGGGCGCCGGGGAGCTGTTTTTT. It specifies CASSASRGAGELFF.